Presented here are 15 T cell receptor beta chains from one specimen sequenced in a study of T-cell reconstitution after alpha-beta-depleted transplantation in children. Preparation of the TCRbeta library used unique molecular identifiers. TCRdb re-derived calls from the PCR reads in MiXCR, one entry per CDR3 protein. This table holds around 490,000 distinct CDR3 sequences, roughly an eighth found once. The source was PBMCs, mostly from graft donor cells, collected 180 days after TCRalphabeta/CD19-depleted stem cell transplant. Receptors originate from a female patient aged 2-10 years who had a stem cell transplant for aplastic anemia, so the T cells may come from the graft donor.

In this sample, this clonotype turned up a few times. The chain is built from TRBV6-1 and TRBJ2-5; a possible D gene is TRBD2 (5 bases). This CDR3 region has 12 residues. V lost 6 bases and J 4 bases, leaving 9 bases between the germline ends. Germline V gene sequence: CDR1 MNHNS, CDR2 SASEGT. CDR3 nucleotide sequence: TGTGCCAGCAGGCGAGGGAGAGAGACCCAGTACTTC. Translated, it gives CASRRGRETQYF.

This rearrangement joins TRBV11-2 to TRBJ2-7, with TRBD2 identical over 8 bases. Per the germline V gene, CDR1 is SGHAT and CDR2 is FQNNGV. The CDR3 totals 12 residues. The CDR3 coding sequence is TGTGCCAGCAGCTTAGATCGCACGGGAGGGCTCGTC. It translates to CASSLDRTGGLV.

J is TRBJ1-2 and V is TRBV5-6, with TRBD1 matching 8 bases. The CDR3 runs 13 residues. Germline V gives CDR1 SGHDT, CDR2 YYEEEE. J gave up 8 bases and V 2 bases, and 5 bases lay outside the gene matches. This CDR3 is CASSLPGGRGYTF. Here the CDR3 DNA reads TGTGCCAGCAGCTTACCAGGGGGCCGGGGCTACACCTTC.

Remarks on this clonotype: Mismatch with germline at one junction end may stem from a read error. The chain couples TRBV30 to TRBJ2-6, with D perhaps TRBD1 (5 bases). Germline V gene data show CDR1 as GTSNPN and CDR2 as SVGIG (reference sequence). The CDR3 loop spans 12 amino acids. The DNA for the CDR3 is TGTGCCTGGAGGTCTGGGGCCAACGGCCTGACTTTC. Encoded protein: CAWRSGANGLTF.

This rearrangement joins TRBV20-1 to TRBJ1-1; D gene unclear. This CDR3 contains 12 residues. Germline CDR1 and CDR2: DFQATT and SNEGSKA (reference sequence). The V end lost 5 bases, the J end lost 2 bases, and 9 bases lay between the germline ends. For the CDR3, the DNA is TGCAGTGCTCTAACAGCAAACACTGAAGCTTTCTTT. This sequence encodes CSALTANTEAFF.

This clonotype showed up just a few times. The chain has TRBV6-1 and TRBJ1-5; D not resolved. The CDR3 contains 14 residues. Germline V lookup: CDR1 MNHNS, CDR2 SASEGT. V was clipped by 2 bases and J by 0 bases, with 5 bases between them. The CDR3 loop reads CASSELSSNQPQHF. The DNA of the CDR3 is TGTGCCAGCAGTGAATTGAGTAGCAATCAGCCCCAGCATTTT.

Written as DNA, the CDR3 is TGCAGCGTTGCATCCCCACGGGCCGAGGATACGCAGTATTTT. Protein: CSVASPRAEDTQYF. The rearrangement uses TRBV29-1 and TRBJ2-3; D is ambiguous. Germline V lookup: CDR1 SQVTM, CDR2 ANQGSEA. V dropped 4 bases and J dropped 6 bases, with 17 bases sitting between them. The CDR3 runs 14 residues.

The gene calls are TRBV4-3 and TRBJ2-3; 10 nucleotides line up with TRBD2. V lost 4 bases to trimming and J lost 1 base; unmatched junction nucleotides: 8. CDR1 and CDR2 (germline): LGHNA, YSLEER. This CDR3 has 17 residues. The CDR3 coding sequence is TGCGCCAGCAGCCCCCAGGCGCTAGCGGGAGGCACAGATACGCAGTATTTT. Translation: CASSPQALAGGTDTQYF.

J is TRBJ1-5 and V is TRBV14; no clear D gene. Germline CDR1 SGHDN, CDR2 FVKESK. Trimming took 4 bases from V and 9 from J, leaving 16 bases between them. The CDR3 extends over 14 amino acids. The chain's CDR3 is CASSPRTALGPQHF. CDR3 nucleotide sequence: TGTGCCAGCAGCCCCAGGACGGCCTTGGGGCCCCAGCATTTT.

This clonotype was detected a few times. V usage is TRBV4-2 and J usage is TRBJ1-5, with D maybe TRBD1 (5 bases). The V gene's germline CDR1 is LGHNA and CDR2 YNFKEQ. The CDR3 spans 14 residues. Trimming removed 3 bases at V and 6 bases at J, with 12 bases between. The CDR3 sequence: CASSHLGGGQPQHF. The CDR3 DNA sequence: TGTGCCAGCAGCCATTTGGGGGGGGGTCAGCCCCAGCATTTT.

This clonotype was counted a few times. The chain employs TRBV7-9 and TRBJ1-5; no firm D call. Trimming left V 1 base short and J 4 bases short, with 11 bases between. Germline V gene lookup returns CDR1 SEHNR and CDR2 FQNEAQ (reference sequence). The CDR3 is 15 amino acids. CDR3 region: CASSLGGDGNQPQHF. For the CDR3, the DNA is TGTGCCAGCAGCTTAGGTGGGGATGGGAATCAGCCCCAGCATTTT. Based on the CDR3 plus reference TRBV7-9 and TRBJ1-5, the full variable domain is DTGVSQNPRHKITKRGQNVTFRCDPISEHNRLYWYRQTLGQGPEFLTYFQNEAQLEKSRLLSDRFSAERPKGSFSTLEIQRTEQGDSAMYLCASSLGGDGNQPQHFGDGTRLSIL.

This clonotype was seen a few times. V usage is TRBV6-6 and J usage is TRBJ2-3; no clear D. Per germline, CDR1 MNHNY and CDR2 SVGAGI (reference sequence). This CDR3 has 11 amino acids. V was cut by 7 bases and J by 7 bases, with 9 bases left in between. CDR3 sequence: CASTKQYTQYF. Written as DNA, the CDR3 is TGTGCCAGCACCAAACAGTATACGCAGTATTTT.

The chain couples TRBV28 to TRBJ1-2; D unclear. This CDR3 has 12 residues. V was clipped by 10 bases and J by 3 bases, with 12 bases between them. The germline V gene has CDR1 MDHEN and CDR2 SYDVKM. CDR3 in DNA: TGTGCCACCACCGGGATGGACTATGGCTACACCTTC. This translates into CATTGMDYGYTF.

In this sample, this clonotype turned up a few times. This rearrangement joins TRBV29-1 to TRBJ2-1, with 10 bases fitting TRBD2. Germline CDR1 SQVTM, CDR2 ANQGSEA. With V trimmed by 2 bases and J by 3 bases, 4 bases remained unmatched. This CDR3 is built from 15 residues. CDR3 amino acids: CSVELAGDLYNEQFF. The CDR3 DNA reads as TGCAGCGTTGAACTAGCGGGAGACCTCTACAATGAGCAGTTCTTC.

The sample holds many counts of this clonotype. This rearrangement joins TRBV12-3 or TRBV12-4 to TRBJ2-3; possible D gene TRBD2, 7 bases. V lost 6 bases to trimming and J lost 5 bases, with 21 bases between them. CDR3 size: 16 residues. The CDR3 reads CASSRGGGEVGDTQYF. CDR3 coding DNA: TGTGCCAGCAGCCGTGGAGGGGGGGAGGTTGGAGATACGCAGTATTTT.